The present entry profiles one TCR beta chain with its context. The specificity of this receptor is unknown. Per-nucleotide qualities are absent, and no much larger clonotype sits a single base away. CDR1 and CDR2 were assigned from the germline V gene (reference sequence) as DFQATT and SNEGSKA. The CDR3 holds 14 amino acids from the cysteine to the phenylalanine. Only the CDR3 DNA stays, 42 bases, in frame from base 1. For this chain, trimming is 2 bases at the V end and 2 bases at the J end, and the number of junction bases without a gene match is 4. This specimen comes from a study of CD8 T cells in Susac syndrome (dated 2019 in TCRdb). About the full investigation: The study used repertoire sequencing to test whether antigen drove CD8+ T cell activation and differentiation in Susac syndrome.

Peripheral blood CD8+ and CD4+ T cells from healthy donors, Susac syndrome patients and multiple sclerosis patients were profiled by high-throughput TCR beta sequencing. Healthy donors were age- and sex-matched controls. CD8+ TEMRA cells were enriched by FACS, while bulk CD8+ and CD4+ T cells were purified by magnetic negative isolation. Blood was drawn into EDTA tubes, processed within 24 hours, and PBMCs were isolated by density gradient centrifugation. PBMCs intended for TCR sequencing were cryopreserved in liquid nitrogen and thawed later in a water bath at 37 degrees C. Purity of sorted or isolated CD4+, CD8+ and CD8+ TEMRA cells was at least 90%. RNA was extracted using the RNeasy kit, and about 0.5 to 1 microgram was reverse transcribed with random hexamers. The immunoSEQ multiplex PCR assay, which covers 54 Vbeta and 13 Jbeta segments, was used to amplify TCR beta CDR3 regions. PCR amplification bias was corrected by using a synthetic template baseline for primer optimization and computational correction. As for the original processing: Only productive sequences were kept, with reads annotated to V, D and J genes according to IMGT and analyzed in immunoSEQ Analyzer. Clonality was computed as one minus Shannon entropy normalized by log2 of the number of productive unique sequences. Public and private clones were assessed among the 100 most prevalent clones of each patient and control. Susac-specific clones were defined as absent from healthy and MS cohorts, over a thousand published viral clones and other ImmuneACCESS disease sequences. Using fastp trimming at Q25 and MiXCR clonotype assembly, TCRdb reanalyzed the public sequencing data and kept in-frame beta chains. Each CDR3 protein gets just one entry, which takes the most common genes and DNA from the rows behind it. Clone size and V and J calls follow TCRdb, not the original study. Across this sample there are 130,000 to 150,000 distinct CDR3 sequences, with less than 95% seen only once. The top ten clonotypes cover over 0.07% of the sample.

Study-wide conclusions, independent of this receptor: The study acknowledged that relatively few individuals were included in the TCR sequencing and HLA analysis.

The sequenced sample consisted of CD4+ T cells from PBMCs. This sequence was found in a human donor in good health. The receptor chain draws on TRBV20-1 and TRBJ2-3, with 7 bases in between that match TRBD2. The DNA sequence is as follows: TGCAGTGCTAGACTAGCGGAAGACACAGATACGCAGTATTTT. It codes for CSARLAEDTDTQYF.